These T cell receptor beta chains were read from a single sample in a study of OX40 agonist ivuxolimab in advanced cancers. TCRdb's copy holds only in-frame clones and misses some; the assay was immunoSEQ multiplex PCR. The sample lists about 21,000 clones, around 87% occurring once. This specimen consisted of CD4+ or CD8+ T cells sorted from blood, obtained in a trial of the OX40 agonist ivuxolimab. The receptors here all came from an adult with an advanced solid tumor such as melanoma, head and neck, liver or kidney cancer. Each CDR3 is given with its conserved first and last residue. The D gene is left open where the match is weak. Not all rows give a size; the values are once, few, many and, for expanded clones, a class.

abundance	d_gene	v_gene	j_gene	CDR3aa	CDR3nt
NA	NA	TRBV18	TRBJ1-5	CASSGTGEGNQPQHF	TGTGCCAGCTCTGGGACCGGCGAAGGGAATCAGCCCCAGCATTTT
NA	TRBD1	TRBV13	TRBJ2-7	CASSPDGSDRGREQYF	TGTGCCAGCAGCCCTGACGGGTCGGACAGGGGGCGCGAGCAGTACTTC
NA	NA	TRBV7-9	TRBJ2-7	CASSLAQGNIYEQYF	TGTGCCAGCAGCTTAGCCCAGGGAAACATCTACGAGCAGTACTTC
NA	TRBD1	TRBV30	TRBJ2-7	CAWSFQGAAEQYF	TGTGCCTGGAGTTTCCAGGGGGCAGCCGAGCAGTACTTC
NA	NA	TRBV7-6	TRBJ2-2	CASSPEKAVSGELFF	TGTGCCAGCAGCCCAGAGAAGGCCGTAAGCGGGGAGCTGTTTTTT
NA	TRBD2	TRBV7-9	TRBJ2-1	CASSPGAGAVNEQFF	TGTGCCAGCAGCCCCGGAGCGGGGGCCGTAAATGAGCAGTTCTTC
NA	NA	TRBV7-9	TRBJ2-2	CASSDRYSTGELFF	TGTGCCAGCAGCGACAGGTATTCGACCGGGGAGCTGTTTTTT
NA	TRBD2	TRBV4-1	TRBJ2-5	CASSQDPSGLPRTQYF	TGCGCCAGCAGCCAAGACCCTAGCGGGCTCCCAAGGACCCAGTACTTC
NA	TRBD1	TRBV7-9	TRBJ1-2	CASSAGQGNGGYTF	TGTGCCAGCAGCGCGGGACAGGGGAACGGTGGCTACACCTTC
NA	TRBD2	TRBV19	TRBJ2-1	CASRAGAYNEQFF	TGTGCCAGTAGAGCGGGGGCCTACAATGAGCAGTTCTTC
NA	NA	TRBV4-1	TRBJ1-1	CASSPKGANTEAFF	TGCGCCAGCAGCCCTAAAGGGGCGAACACTGAAGCTTTCTTT
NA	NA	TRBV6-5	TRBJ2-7	CASSVTRDSYEQYF	TGTGCCAGCAGCGTGACCAGGGACTCCTACGAGCAGTACTTC
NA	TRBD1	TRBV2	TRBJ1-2	CAGQEEGVNYGYTF	TGTGCCGGACAGGAGGAGGGGGTAAACTATGGCTACACCTTC
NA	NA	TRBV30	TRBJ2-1	CAWSGGRGDNEQFF	TGTGCCTGGAGTGGAGGAAGAGGAGACAATGAGCAGTTCTTC
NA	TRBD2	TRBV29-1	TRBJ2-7	CSVLNSGVLTYEQYF	TGCAGCGTTCTAAATAGCGGGGTCTTGACCTACGAGCAGTACTTC
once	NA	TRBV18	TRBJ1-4	CASSQEATNEKLFF	TGTGCCAGCTCACAGGAGGCAACTAATGAAAAACTGTTTTTT
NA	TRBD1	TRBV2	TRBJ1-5	CASSGTGYQPQHF	TGTGCCAGCAGTGGGACAGGTTATCAGCCCCAGCATTTT
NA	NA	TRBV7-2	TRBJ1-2	CASSLEVGSNYGYTF	TGTGCCAGCAGCTTAGAAGTCGGATCAAACTATGGCTACACCTTC
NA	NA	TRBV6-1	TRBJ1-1	CASIEQNTEAFF	TGTGCCAGCATCGAACAGAACACTGAAGCTTTCTTT
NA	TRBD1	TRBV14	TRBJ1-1	CASSHAGQGSTEAFF	TGTGCCAGCAGCCATGCGGGACAGGGGAGTACTGAAGCTTTCTTT
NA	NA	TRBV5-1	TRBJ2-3	CASSFWGLGSTDTQYF	TGCGCCAGCAGCTTTTGGGGACTGGGGAGCACAGATACGCAGTATTTT
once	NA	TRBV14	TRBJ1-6	CASRGPYNSPLHF	TGTGCCAGCAGAGGGCCGTATAATTCACCCCTCCACTTT
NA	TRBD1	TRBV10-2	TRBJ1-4	CASSATGTETRLNEKLFF	TGCGCCAGCAGTGCCACCGGGACAGAGACCCGTCTTAATGAAAAACTGTTTTTT
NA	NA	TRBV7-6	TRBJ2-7	CASSLGGSSEQYF	TGTGCCAGCAGCTTGGGGGGATCGTCCGAGCAGTACTTC
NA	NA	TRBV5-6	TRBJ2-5	CASSSGSQETQYF	TGTGCCAGCAGCTCCGGGAGTCAAGAGACCCAGTACTTC
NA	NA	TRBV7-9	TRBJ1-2	CASSLAVAGFYGYTF	TGTGCCAGCAGCTTAGCGGTGGCGGGGTTCTATGGCTACACCTTC